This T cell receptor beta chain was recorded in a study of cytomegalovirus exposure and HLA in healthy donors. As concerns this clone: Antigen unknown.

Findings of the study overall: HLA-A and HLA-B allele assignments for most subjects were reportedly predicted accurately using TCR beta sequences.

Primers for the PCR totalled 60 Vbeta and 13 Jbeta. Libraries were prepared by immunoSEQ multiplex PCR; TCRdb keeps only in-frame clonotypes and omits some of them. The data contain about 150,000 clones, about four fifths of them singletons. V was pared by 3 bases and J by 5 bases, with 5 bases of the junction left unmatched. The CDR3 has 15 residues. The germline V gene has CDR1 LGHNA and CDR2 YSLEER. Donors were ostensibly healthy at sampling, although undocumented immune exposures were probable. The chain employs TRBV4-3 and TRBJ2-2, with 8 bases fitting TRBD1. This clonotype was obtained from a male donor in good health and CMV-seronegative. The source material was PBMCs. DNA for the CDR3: TGCGCCAGCAGCCAGACAGGGGTGGGTACCGGGGAGCTGTTTTTT. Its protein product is CASSQTGVGTGELFF.